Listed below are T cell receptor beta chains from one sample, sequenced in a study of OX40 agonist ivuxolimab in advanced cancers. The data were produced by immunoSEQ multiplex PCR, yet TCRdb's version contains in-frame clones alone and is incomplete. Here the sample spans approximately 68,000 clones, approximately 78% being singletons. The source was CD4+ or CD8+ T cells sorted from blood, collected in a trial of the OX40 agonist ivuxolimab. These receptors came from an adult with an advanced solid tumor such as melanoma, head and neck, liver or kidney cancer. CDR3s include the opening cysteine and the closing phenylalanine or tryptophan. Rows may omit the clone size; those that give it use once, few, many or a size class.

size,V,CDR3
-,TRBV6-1,CASSASGGTDTQYF
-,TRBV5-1,CASSGWTTYNEQFF
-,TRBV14,CASNGRQGEGYEQYF
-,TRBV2,CASSLGLAGAEQYF
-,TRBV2,CARRTGSGYGYTF
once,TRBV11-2,CASSLGAGRVSEQFF
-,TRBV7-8,CASSLPRTGRVTGELFF
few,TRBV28,CASSPRTGRETQYF
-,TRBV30,CAWSVLTSGRAGEQYF
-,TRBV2,CASSGRRGSTDTQYF
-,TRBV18,CASSPGPGAGNTIYF
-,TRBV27,CASSLSGPPIEQYF
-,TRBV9,CASSPGAINYGYTF
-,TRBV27,CASSSSWANEQYF
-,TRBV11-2,CASSRVLYNEQFF
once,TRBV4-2,CASSPRPGGSSYNEQFF
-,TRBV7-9,CASSYYSPQETQYF
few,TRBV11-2,CASSRIAAGGEQYF
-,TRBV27,CASSSISGANVLTF
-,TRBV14,CASSQKGPDTQYF
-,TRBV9,CASSVSSGSGETQYF
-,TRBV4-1,CASSQGGELFF
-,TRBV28,CASSLPQAGYLVGPPNSNQPQHF
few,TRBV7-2,CASRPTGSNSPLHF
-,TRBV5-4,CASSSLNEKLFF
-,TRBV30,CAWSGGKSNQPQHF
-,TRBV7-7,CASSPGQRVVAQYF
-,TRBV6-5,CASTRGQVGGYTF
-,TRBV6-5,CASSLDPNSPLHF
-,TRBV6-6,CASSFGTGGAKNIQYF
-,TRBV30,CAWSVGSRADTQYF
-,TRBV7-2,CASSLVPGGLNEQFF
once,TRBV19,CASSTFSGYGYTF
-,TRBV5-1,CASSLGPGTGKEAFF
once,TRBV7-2,CASSPGHSGGEQYF
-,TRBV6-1,CASSADRRVNEKLFF
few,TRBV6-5,CASSYSGGTVGYGYTF
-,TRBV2,CASRRGPGEDNEQFF
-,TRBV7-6,CASSPAGAGELFF
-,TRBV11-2,CASSLVPLLAGGADTQYF
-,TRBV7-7,CASSLGLAGGHETQYF
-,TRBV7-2,CASSLAHLKDTQYF
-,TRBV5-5,CASSLAPDGEKLFF
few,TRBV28,CASSLIQRGYNEQFF
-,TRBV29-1,CSPRDNNEQFF